This is a list of T cell receptor beta chains from one sample in a study of beta chain features in type 1 diabetes. The table came from immunoSEQ multiplex PCR; TCRdb's copy has only in-frame clones and leaves some out. The sample holds around 600,000 clones, 9.5% to 15% seen once. The sample taken for sequencing was naive CD4+ T cells from blood. The receptors were gathered from a man aged 30-40 years with type 1 diabetes. Each CDR3 is given with its conserved first and last residue. Each record gives: V gene, J gene, D gene, clone size, CDR3 protein, CDR3 DNA. The D gene is left open where the match is weak. The size field is filled for only some rows; it gives once, few, many or a size class.

>TRBV2|TRBJ2-7|.|few
CASTLQGTTYEQYF
TGTGCCAGCACGTTACAGGGAACGACCTACGAGCAGTACTTC
>TRBV6-5|TRBJ1-2|TRBD1|few
CASKEDRIRNYGYTF
TGTGCCAGTAAGGAGGACAGGATTCGAAACTATGGCTACACCTTC
>TRBV30|TRBJ2-1|.|few
CAWSIRPSSYNEQFF
TGTGCCTGGAGTATTAGACCCAGCTCCTACAATGAGCAGTTCTTC
>TRBV7-2|TRBJ2-1|TRBD2|.
CASSLGLAGADEQFF
TGTGCCAGCAGCTTAGGACTAGCGGGGGCCGATGAGCAGTTCTTC
>TRBV7-7|TRBJ2-5|.|few
CASSSRGYQETQYF
TGTGCTAGCAGCTCAAGGGGGTACCAAGAGACCCAGTACTTC
>TRBV19|TRBJ2-3|.|.
CASSIQGKETDTQYF
TGTGCCAGTAGTATTCAGGGTAAGGAGACAGATACGCAGTATTTT
>TRBV11-2|TRBJ2-5|TRBD2|.
CASSFERGWRETQYF
TGTGCCAGCAGCTTCGAGCGGGGCTGGCGAGAGACCCAGTACTTC
>TRBV9|TRBJ1-1|.|.
CASSGGGNTEAFF
TGTGCCAGCAGCGGTGGGGGGAACACTGAAGCTTTCTTT
>TRBV4-2|TRBJ2-5|.|few
CASSPSGETQYF
TGTGCCAGCAGCCCTAGTGGGGAGACCCAGTACTTC
>TRBV2|TRBJ2-6|.|.
CASSENRAGANVLTF
TGTGCCAGCAGTGAAAACAGGGCTGGGGCCAACGTCCTGACTTTC
>TRBV6-5|TRBJ2-2|TRBD2|few
CASSHTSGTGELFF
TGTGCCAGCAGTCACACTAGCGGCACCGGGGAGCTGTTTTTT
>TRBV19|TRBJ1-5|.|.
CASSIAGDGNQPQHF
TGTGCCAGTAGTATCGCAGGGGATGGCAATCAGCCCCAGCATTTT
>TRBV25-1|TRBJ2-1|TRBD2|few
CASSLAGFNNEQFF
TGTGCCAGCTCCCTAGCGGGTTTCAACAATGAGCAGTTCTTC
>TRBV6-5|TRBJ1-2|.|few
CASRRTLNYGYTF
TGTGCCAGCAGACGTACCCTTAACTATGGCTACACCTTC
>TRBV5-1|TRBJ2-1|.|.
CASSLVGRDGEQFF
TGCGCCAGCAGCTTGGTTGGCAGGGATGGTGAGCAGTTCTTC
>TRBV28|TRBJ1-2|TRBD1|few
CASSLTGYGYTF
TGTGCCAGCAGTTTGACAGGGTATGGCTACACCTTC
>TRBV15|TRBJ1-4|.|few
CATSRGGTGNEKLFF
TGTGCCACCAGCAGAGGGGGGACTGGGAATGAAAAACTGTTTTTT
>TRBV5-6|TRBJ1-4|.|.
CASSAMIATNEKLFF
TGTGCCAGCAGCGCGATGATAGCAACTAATGAAAAACTGTTTTTT
>TRBV9|TRBJ2-5|.|.
CASSPTSGRIETQYF
TGTGCCAGCAGCCCCACGTCAGGGCGAATAGAGACCCAGTACTTC
>TRBV27|TRBJ2-2|.|.
CASSPHKNTGELFF
TGTGCCAGCAGTCCCCACAAGAACACCGGGGAGCTGTTTTTT
>TRBV10-3|TRBJ1-1|.|few
CAISGGGSGEAFF
TGTGCCATCAGTGGTGGGGGAAGCGGTGAAGCTTTCTTT
>TRBV29-1|TRBJ2-3|.|few
CSVRGLLVTDTQYF
TGCAGCGTCCGCGGACTACTCGTTACAGATACGCAGTATTTT
>TRBV7-2|TRBJ2-7|.|.
CASSLAYSLSYEQYF
TGTGCCAGCAGCTTGGCCTATTCTCTCTCCTACGAGCAGTACTTC
>TRBV9|TRBJ2-1|.|.
CASSFGHGESEQFF
TGTGCCAGCAGCTTCGGACATGGGGAGAGTGAGCAGTTCTTC
>TRBV28|TRBJ2-7|.|.
CASRSDMTYEQYF
TGTGCCAGCAGGTCGGACATGACCTACGAGCAGTACTTC
>TRBV6-5|TRBJ1-5|TRBD1|.
CASRDRAYSNQPQHF
TGTGCCAGCAGAGACAGGGCCTATAGCAATCAGCCCCAGCATTTT
>TRBV11-3|TRBJ2-5|.|few
CASSFGSRVSAETQYF
TGTGCCAGCAGCTTCGGATCCAGGGTGAGCGCGGAGACCCAGTACTTC
>TRBV5-1|TRBJ1-2|.|.
CASSLVLDYGYTF
TGCGCCAGCAGCTTGGTACTCGACTATGGCTACACCTTC
>TRBV27|TRBJ1-2|TRBD1|.
CASTRLGQSNYGYTF
TGTGCCAGCACCAGACTGGGACAGAGTAACTATGGCTACACCTTC
>TRBV14|TRBJ1-4|.|few
CASSAQQGTYAKLFF
TGTGCCAGCAGCGCCCAGCAGGGAACTTATGCAAAACTGTTTTTT
>TRBV2|TRBJ1-5|.|.
CASAREEPQHF
TGTGCCAGTGCAAGGGAGGAGCCCCAGCATTTT
>TRBV7-2|TRBJ1-5|.|.
CASSLFDTSGNQPQHF
TGTGCCAGCAGCTTATTTGACACCTCGGGCAATCAGCCCCAGCATTTT
>TRBV6-5|TRBJ1-3|.|.
CASSRGRAGNTIYF
TGTGCCAGCAGCCGGGGCAGAGCTGGAAACACCATATATTTT
>TRBV7-2|TRBJ2-7|TRBD1|few
CASSPVGTEPYEQYF
TGTGCCAGCAGTCCTGTGGGGACAGAACCCTACGAGCAGTACTTC
>TRBV28|TRBJ2-3|.|many
CASSLDPDTQYF
TGTGCCAGCAGTTTGGATCCAGATACGCAGTATTTT
>TRBV6-5|TRBJ2-7|TRBD2|few
CASSSQPGGIINEQYF
TGTGCCAGCAGTTCCCAGCCGGGAGGGATAATCAACGAGCAGTACTTC
>TRBV18|TRBJ1-5|TRBD1|.
CASSPTPGQGWEPQHF
TGTGCCAGCTCACCAACACCGGGACAGGGTTGGGAGCCCCAGCATTTT
>TRBV5-1|TRBJ2-3|.|.
CASSLTGSGTDTQYF
TGCGCCAGCAGCTTGACAGGGTCGGGCACAGATACGCAGTATTTT
>TRBV11-3|TRBJ2-7|.|few
CASSSAYEQYF
TGTGCCAGCAGCTCGGCCTACGAGCAGTACTTC
>TRBV15|TRBJ2-2|.|few
CATSRTTGHSNTGELFF
TGTGCCACCAGCAGGACCACGGGACACTCGAACACCGGGGAGCTGTTTTTT
>TRBV28|TRBJ2-7|.|.
CASKGTPLGEQYF
TGTGCCAGCAAAGGCACCCCTCTAGGCGAGCAGTACTTC
>TRBV9|TRBJ1-6|TRBD1|few
CASSVASGQGFEGSPLHF
TGTGCCAGCAGCGTAGCTTCGGGACAGGGGTTCGAAGGGTCACCCCTCCACTTT
>TRBV6-5|TRBJ1-1|.|few
CASSYSIKGATEAFF
TGTGCCAGCAGTTACTCGATCAAGGGAGCCACTGAAGCTTTCTTT
>TRBV30|TRBJ1-3|.|few
CAWTRVSGNTIYF
TGTGCCTGGACCAGGGTCTCTGGAAACACCATATATTTT
>TRBV23-1|TRBJ2-7|.|.
CASSQCLLGGWHEQYF
TGCGCCAGCAGTCAATGTCTACTTGGGGGCTGGCACGAGCAGTACTTC
>TRBV4-3|TRBJ2-2|.|few
CASSHPGTEKVWDTGELFF
TGCGCCAGCAGCCACCCCGGGACTGAGAAGGTTTGGGACACCGGGGAGCTGTTTTTT
>TRBV9|TRBJ1-5|TRBD1|.
CASSVGTGDGQPQHF
TGTGCCAGCAGCGTGGGAACAGGGGACGGCCAGCCCCAGCATTTT
>TRBV27|TRBJ1-6|.|.
CASSSRGSSPLHF
TGTGCCAGCAGTTCTAGAGGGAGTTCACCCCTCCACTTT
>TRBV9|TRBJ2-1|TRBD2|few
CASSGTSKNSYNEQFF
TGTGCCAGCAGTGGGACTAGTAAAAACTCCTACAATGAGCAGTTCTTC